This T cell receptor beta chain was obtained from a study of human versus mouse CDR3 diversity and MHC coevolution. Study overall: Valid reads per sample ranged from roughly 5.5 x 10^6 to 1.6 x 10^7.

Naive CD4 T cells were sorted as CD45RO-negative, CD62L-positive. Data came from immunoSEQ multiplex PCR; TCRdb stores just in-frame clones and leaves some out. The sample includes about 81,000 clones, around 93% of them seen just once. To note about this clone: What it recognizes is unknown.

General study results and limits: On average, humans showed more CDR3 deletions and insertions than mice.

Sequenced sample: naive CD4+ T cells from blood. Subset noted: CD45RO-negative CD62L-positive naive CD4 T cells. The TCR was taken from a person aged 25-75 years in good health.

The CDR3 sequence is CASSQGQGLSSGNTIYF. As DNA, the CDR3 is TGTGCCAGCTCACAAGGACAGGGATTGAGCTCTGGAAACACCATATATTTT. The chain couples TRBV18 to TRBJ1-3; 8 bases map to TRBD1. With V trimmed by 4 bases and J by 0 bases, 8 bases remained unmatched. The CDR3 contains 17 residues. Germline values: CDR1 KGHSH, CDR2 LQKENI.